This T cell receptor (beta chain) was recovered during a study of T cell clonotyping in hematopoietic cell transplantation. The germline V and J ends were trimmed by 10 bases and 3 bases, with 18 bases remaining between them. Germline loops: CDR1 SGHVS, CDR2 FQNEAQ. The CDR3 contains 14 residues. Measured with immunoSEQ multiplex PCR; TCRdb has only the in-frame clones, and not every one. The table lists 25,000 to 35,000 clones, approximately 94% of them singletons. Time point meaning: recipient sample about 28 days before transplant, after cytoreduction. The gene calls are TRBV7-8 and TRBJ1-1; TRBD1 is a possible D gene (5 bases). The sequence came from a man aged 50-60 years with acute myeloid leukemia. Some clones in this sample may be carry-over from other donors' samples. The sample in question was peripheral blood mononuclear cells, obtained before stem cell transplant. DNA of the CDR3: TGTGCCACCCACCCGGGGGGTTGGGACACTGAAGCTTTCTTT. Translated, it gives CATHPGGWDTEAFF.